This entry lists 8 T cell receptor beta chains sequenced from one sample in a study of shared clonotypes between healthy human individuals. Sequenced by immunoSEQ multiplex PCR; TCRdb stores in-frame clones only, minus some. The sample contains over a million clones, approximately 80% of which appear only once. Sequencing was performed on memory CD4+ T cells from PBMCs. Subset meaning: CD45RA-negative fraction. These receptor sequences come from a man aged 18 to 29 in good health. Some clones in this sample may be carry-over from other donors' samples.

The V and J genes are TRBV5-1 and TRBJ2-2; D uncertain. The germline V and J ends were trimmed by 1 base and 6 bases, with 10 bases remaining between them. Germline CDR1 is SGHRS and CDR2 is YFSETQ. The CDR3 is made up of 14 amino acids. The CDR3 DNA follows: TGCGCCAGCAGCTTGAGCTCAGTACCCGGGGAGCTGTTTTTT. This codes for CASSLSSVPGELFF.

The chain uses TRBV28 and TRBJ1-3; tentatively, D is TRBD1 (5 bases). This CDR3 is built from 16 residues. In germline, CDR1 is MDHEN, CDR2 SYDVKM. V was pared by 6 bases and J by 2 bases, with 17 bases between. CDR3 protein: CASSWAGMLAGNTIYF. The CDR3 DNA reads as TGTGCCAGCAGCTGGGCAGGGATGCTTGCTGGAAACACCATATATTTT.

Details on this clone: This may stem from a read error, because a much larger clone lies one nucleotide away. Distinct nucleotide sequences in the sample also encode this CDR3. The rearrangement uses TRBV7-2 and TRBJ2-7; possibly TRBD1 for D (5 bases). Trimming left V 4 bases short and J 4 bases short, with 8 bases between. Germline CDR1 is SGHTA and CDR2 is FQGNSA. The CDR3 sequence is 12 residues long. In DNA form, the CDR3 reads TGTGCCAGCAGCTCCCAGGGTTACGAGCAGTACTTC. Amino acid sequence: CASSSQGYEQYF.

This clone was counted a few times. J is TRBJ1-4 and V is TRBV7-2; D remains unclear. Germline-derived CDR1 and CDR2 are SGHTA and FQGNSA. V shed 5 bases and J shed 0 bases, with 13 bases lying between them. The CDR3 runs to 16 residues. The CDR3 protein is CASSPRYNPTNEKLFF. Written as DNA, the CDR3 is TGTGCCAGCAGCCCCCGTTATAACCCAACTAATGAAAAACTGTTTTTT.

The CDR3 nucleotides are TGCGCCAGCAATGTAGACAGGGGGGACACTGAAGCTTTCTTT. This encodes CASNVDRGDTEAFF. The V gene is TRBV5-1, the J gene TRBJ1-1; TRBD1 matches at 9 bases. The CDR3 runs 14 residues. The V gene end was trimmed by 6 bases and the J gene end by 3 bases; junction bases not matched to a gene: 6. Per germline, CDR1 SGHRS and CDR2 YFSETQ.

The CDR3 nucleotides read TGTGCCAGCAGCGTAGCTACGGACAGGGGACCCACAGATACGCAGTATTTT. Translation: CASSVATDRGPTDTQYF. This chain connects TRBV9 to TRBJ2-3; 9 nucleotides agree with TRBD1. In germline, CDR1 is SGDLS, CDR2 YYNGEE. After removal of 0 bases from V and 2 bases from J, the junction contained 7 bases not matched to a gene. The CDR3 is 17 amino acids.

This chain uses TRBV19 with TRBJ1-2; D is uncertain. The CDR3 loop spans 15 amino acids. Germline CDR1 LNHDA, CDR2 SQIVND (reference sequence). V gave up 6 bases and J gave up 4 bases, with 18 bases separating them. The CDR3 protein is CASSARVTEVYGYTF. The CDR3 DNA follows: TGTGCCAGTAGCGCCCGGGTGACGGAGGTCTATGGCTACACCTTC.

The rearrangement links TRBV5-1 to TRBJ1-3; D is uncertain. The V gene lost 0 bases and the J gene lost 8 bases, with 12 bases spanning the gap. This CDR3 is 14 amino acids long. Germline V CDR1 and CDR2: SGHRS, YFSETQ. The CDR3 region has the DNA TGCGCCAGCAGCTTGGGGCAGAATTGGGACACCATATATTTT. The encoded protein is CASSLGQNWDTIYF.